These 28 T cell receptor beta chains share one sample of origin, sequenced in a study of human T cells and chemical hapten exposure. One entry per CDR3 protein, called by TCRdb with MiXCR from the RACE reads. The sample yields 65,000 to 95,000 distinct CDR3 sequences, roughly 7.9% seen once. Time point of the sample: healthy volunteer bleed at 6 weeks. Total RNA was extracted from unfractionated whole blood. What was sequenced was whole blood. Receptors originate from a female donor in good health. Some clones in this sample may be carry-over from other donors' samples.

The chain employs TRBV5-4 and TRBJ2-3; 14 bases match TRBD2. This CDR3 comprises 17 residues. The germline V gene has CDR1 SGHNT and CDR2 YYREEE (reference sequence). V dropped 7 bases and J dropped 4; count of bases not matched to a gene: 11. The CDR3 bases are TGTGCCAGCTCCAGACTAGCGGGGGGGAGCCCGGCAGATACGCAGTATTTT. Residues: CASSRLAGGSPADTQYF.

The chain couples TRBV3-1 to TRBJ2-3; D perhaps matches TRBD1 (5 bases). With 1 base removed from V and 0 bases from J, the gap between germline ends came to 11 bases. The CDR3 runs 16 residues. Germline loops: CDR1 LGHDT, CDR2 YNNKEL (reference sequence). CDR3 residues: CASSQGAGISTDTQYF. The CDR3 bases are TGTGCCAGCAGCCAAGGGGCAGGGATTAGCACAGATACGCAGTATTTT.

This clonotype was detected a few times. The V and J genes are TRBV9 and TRBJ1-6, with TRBD1 as a possible D gene (5 bases). Trimming took 0 bases from V and 5 from J, leaving 9 bases between them. Germline values: CDR1 SGDLS, CDR2 YYNGEE. This CDR3 contains 15 residues. CDR3 DNA: TGTGCCAGCAGCGTAGATCAGGGTGATAATTCACCCCTCCACTTT. Amino acid sequence: CASSVDQGDNSPLHF.

V usage is TRBV6-2 or TRBV6-3 and J usage is TRBJ2-7; 9 bases match TRBD2. Trimming cost V 0 bases and J 3 bases; bases outside gene matches: 6. This CDR3 region has 16 residues. The V gene's germline CDR1 is MNHEY and CDR2 SVGEGT. This CDR3 reads CASSYSRQRGDYEQYF. As DNA, the CDR3 is TGTGCCAGCAGTTACTCTCGCCAGCGGGGGGACTACGAGCAGTACTTC.

This clonotype was seen repeatedly, ten times or more. The chain is built from TRBV7-8 and TRBJ2-3; tentatively, D is TRBD2 (5 bases). Germline V gene sequence: CDR1 SGHVS, CDR2 FQNEAQ. The CDR3 runs to 13 residues. Between the trimmed V and J ends, which lost 3 bases and 6 bases, there was a span of 10 bases. The CDR3 here is CASSLYGKDTQYF. The DNA of the CDR3 is TGTGCCAGCAGCTTGTACGGGAAGGATACGCAGTATTTT.

In its sample, this clonotype was seen a few times. This chain uses TRBV6-5 with TRBJ2-7; 12 bases are shared with TRBD2. The junction had 11 bases not matched to a gene; V was cut back by 6 bases and J by 5 bases. The CDR3 runs 16 residues. Germline-derived CDR1 and CDR2 are MNHEY and SVGAGI. CDR3 coding DNA: TGTGCCAGCAGAACCCTTCTAGCGGGGGGGCGTCACGAGCAGTACTTC. Protein: CASRTLLAGGRHEQYF.

This clonotype has a count of ten or more. This chain uses TRBV29-1 with TRBJ2-3; D is unresolved. Germline CDR1 SQVTM, CDR2 ANQGSEA. The CDR3 spans 12 residues. Trimming left V 6 bases short and J 0 bases short, with 7 bases between. The CDR3 nucleotides read TGCAGCGTCCAACCTAGCACAGATACGCAGTATTTT. Protein product: CSVQPSTDTQYF.

Of note for this clonotype: Just one base apart from a much larger clone, this may be a read error. The chain uses TRBV6-4 and TRBJ2-7; 8 nucleotides agree with TRBD2. This CDR3 region has 17 residues. Germline loops: CDR1 MRHNA, CDR2 SNTAGT. V shed 6 bases and J 3 bases; nucleotides not matched to a gene: 16. CDR3 residues: CASSKWRHGGANYEQYF. The CDR3 nucleotides are TGTGCCAGCAGCAAGTGGCGGCACGGGGGGGCAAACTACGAGCAGTACTTC.

This clonotype was found many times. The CDR3 DNA is TGTGCCAGCTCAATGACGGACGGCGGCACAGATACGCAGTATTTT. Translation gives CASSMTDGGTDTQYF. V and J are TRBV18 and TRBJ2-3; D remains ambiguous. V was cut by 5 bases and J by 1 base, with 13 bases left in between. This CDR3 is built from 15 residues. Germline CDR1 reads KGHSH; CDR2 reads LQKENI.

V gene TRBV24-1 combines with J gene TRBJ1-5; D call uncertain. This CDR3 has 13 residues. Per the germline V gene, CDR1 is KGHDR and CDR2 is SFDVKD. Trimming shortened V by 4 bases and J by 3 bases, and 6 bases separated the two germline ends. This chain's CDR3 is CATSEADNQPQHF. The DNA for the CDR3 is TGTGCCACCAGTGAAGCGGACAATCAGCCCCAGCATTTT.

Only a few counts were recorded for this clonotype. This chain uses TRBV6-5 with TRBJ2-3; D tentatively fits TRBD1 or TRBD2 (5 bases each). V lost 2 bases and J 1 base, leaving 13 bases between the germline ends. The CDR3 consists of 16 residues. Germline CDR1 MNHEY, CDR2 SVGAGI. CDR3 sequence: CASSYEGLGGTDTQYF. DNA for the CDR3: TGTGCCAGCAGTTACGAGGGGCTAGGGGGCACAGATACGCAGTATTTT.

This chain links TRBV4-3 with TRBJ2-2; possibly TRBD1 for D (5 bases). In germline, CDR1 is LGHNA, CDR2 YSLEER. CDR3 length: 16 residues. The V and J ends lost 0 bases and 5 bases respectively, with 13 bases between them. This CDR3 reads CASSQEQAQGTGELFF. CDR3 coding DNA: TGCGCCAGCAGCCAAGAACAGGCACAAGGGACCGGGGAGCTGTTTTTT.

The sample holds many counts of this clonotype. This chain connects TRBV6-2 or TRBV6-3 to TRBJ2-6, with D perhaps being TRBD1 or TRBD2 (5 bases each). From germline, CDR1 is MNHEY and CDR2 SVGEGT. V was clipped by 5 bases and J by 4 bases, with 12 bases between them. The CDR3 totals 15 residues. CDR3 sequence reads: CASSPGTDGANVLTF. The CDR3, as DNA: TGTGCCAGCAGTCCGGGGACGGACGGGGCCAACGTCCTGACTTTC.

This clonotype was found a few times. This rearrangement joins TRBV20-1 to TRBJ2-5; D is possibly TRBD2 (5 bases). The CDR3 totals 13 residues. Germline CDR1 reads DFQATT; CDR2 reads SNEGSKA (reference sequence). The V gene lost 2 bases and the J gene lost 6 bases, with 13 bases spanning the gap. The CDR3 sequence: CSARSPTRKTQYF. The CDR3 coding sequence is TGCAGTGCTAGAAGTCCCACTAGGAAGACCCAGTACTTC.

There are many counts of this clonotype. This chain uses TRBV12-3 or TRBV12-4 with TRBJ2-3; the match to TRBD2 covers 8 bases. The CDR3 runs 15 residues. J gave up 4 bases and V 7 bases, and 10 bases lay outside the gene matches. The CDR3 DNA follows: TGTGCCAGCAATCCCGGGACTAGAGGTTCAGATACGCAGTATTTT. This translates into CASNPGTRGSDTQYF.

V and J are TRBV5-6 and TRBJ2-1; D is possibly TRBD1 (6 bases). Trimming removed 1 base at V and 5 bases at J, with 13 bases between. This CDR3 comprises 15 residues. Germline lookup yields CDR1 SGHDT and CDR2 YYEEEE. This CDR3 reads CASSLIRGSNNEQFF. CDR3 bases: TGTGCCAGCAGCTTGATCAGGGGAAGCAACAATGAGCAGTTCTTC.

For this clonotype: This may arise from a read error, as a much more abundant clone is one base away. The CDR3 nucleotides are TGCGTCAGCAGCTTGGGGACAGTGGAGTCCTACGAGCAGTACTTC. Translation: CVSSLGTVESYEQYF. The chain joins TRBV5-1 to TRBJ2-7; 7 positions agree with TRBD1. The CDR3 contains 15 residues. Germline V gene data show CDR1 as SGHRS and CDR2 as YFSETQ.

The chain uses TRBV7-2 and TRBJ1-3, with unresolved D. The CDR3 runs to 17 residues. The V and J ends lost 5 bases and 4 bases respectively, with 21 bases between them. Germline assignment: CDR1 SGHTA and CDR2 FQGNSA. DNA for the CDR3: TGTGCCAGCAGCCAACGATACTCTTTAAGTGACGGAAACACCATATATTTT. Translated, it gives CASSQRYSLSDGNTIYF.

The table lists this clonotype with many counts. The chain uses TRBV2 and TRBJ2-3, with TRBD1 matching 7 bases. V dropped 8 bases and J dropped 4; count of bases not matched to a gene: 6. Germline V gene data show CDR1 as SNHLY and CDR2 as FYNNEI. The CDR3 contains 13 residues. The CDR3 sequence: CASPDRAADTQYF. The CDR3 bases are TGTGCCAGCCCCGACAGGGCGGCAGATACGCAGTATTTT.

This clonotype was counted ten times or more. The chain carries TRBV7-2 and TRBJ2-5; D unresolved. The CDR3 totals 12 residues. V was clipped by 2 bases and J by 1 base, with 2 bases between them. CDR1 and CDR2 from the germline V gene are SGHTA and FQGNSA. CDR3: CASSLFQETQYF. CDR3 in DNA: TGTGCCAGCAGCTTATTCCAAGAGACCCAGTACTTC.

This clonotype was found many times. This chain connects TRBV2 to TRBJ1-1; the D is unclear. The germline V and J ends were trimmed by 5 bases and 2 bases, with 12 bases remaining between them. Germline CDR1 reads SNHLY; CDR2 reads FYNNEI. The CDR3 loop spans 14 amino acids. For the CDR3, the DNA is TGTGCCAGCAGTAGTCGCATCGGAAACACTGAAGCTTTCTTT. Amino acid sequence: CASSSRIGNTEAFF.

The chain combines TRBV6-5 with TRBJ1-2; 7 bases align to TRBD1. With V trimmed by 2 bases and J by 3 bases, 0 bases remained unmatched. CDR3 length: 13 residues. Germline V gene lookup returns CDR1 MNHEY and CDR2 SVGAGI. This CDR3 reads CASSYDRDYGYTF. The DNA for the CDR3 is TGTGCCAGCAGTTACGACAGGGACTATGGCTACACCTTC.

This clonotype occurred many times. V and J are TRBV7-2 and TRBJ2-5; D might be TRBD2 (5 bases). The CDR3 has 15 residues. Germline V CDR1 and CDR2: SGHTA, FQGNSA. V was pared by 3 bases and J by 2 bases, with 13 bases between. CDR3 DNA: TGTGCCAGCAGCTTCGGACTGACAACACAAGAGACCCAGTACTTC. It encodes CASSFGLTTQETQYF.

V and J are TRBV14 and TRBJ1-6; D not resolved. The ends were cut back, 0 bases at V and 10 bases at J, with 16 bases in the middle. This CDR3 is built from 16 residues. Looked up from germline, CDR1 is SGHDN and CDR2 is FVKESK. CDR3 sequence reads: CASSQDQAGTGSPLHF. As DNA, the CDR3 is TGTGCCAGCAGCCAAGATCAAGCGGGAACGGGATCACCCCTCCACTTT.

The V gene is TRBV2, the J gene TRBJ2-1; 10 nucleotides align to TRBD2. From germline, CDR1 is SNHLY and CDR2 FYNNEI. This CDR3 comprises 16 residues. V shed 6 bases and J 2 bases; nucleotides not matched to a gene: 7. The CDR3 region has the DNA TGTGCCAGCAGACCTACTAGCGGGGCCGCCTACAATGAGCAGTTCTTC. Translated, it gives CASRPTSGAAYNEQFF.

This clonotype was counted ten times or more. This sequence joins TRBV7-2 and TRBJ1-5; the match to TRBD1 covers 7 bases. CDR1 and CDR2 (germline): SGHTA, FQGNSA. There are 14 residues in the CDR3. Trimming took 3 bases from V and 3 from J; bases not matched to a gene: 2. CDR3 nucleotides: TGTGCCAGCAGCTTGGGACAGAACAATCAGCCCCAGCATTTT. Amino acids: CASSLGQNNQPQHF. Using reference TRBV7-2 and TRBJ1-5 for the parts outside the CDR3, the full variable domain is GAGVSQSPSNKVTEKGKDVELRCDPISGHTALYWYRQSLGQGLEFLIYFQGNSAPDKSGLPSDRFSAERTGGSVSTLTIQRTQQEDSAVYLCASSLGQNNQPQHFGDGTRLSIL.

V is TRBV20-1 and J is TRBJ2-5; 8 positions match TRBD1. The CDR3 is 13 residues long. In germline, CDR1 is DFQATT, CDR2 SNEGSKA (reference sequence). V dropped 3 bases and J dropped 7; count of bases not matched to a gene: 7. CDR3 sequence: CSARVTGARTQYF. CDR3 coding DNA: TGCAGTGCTAGGGTGACAGGGGCGCGGACCCAGTACTTC.

Concerning this clonotype itself: This could be a read error, since a much larger clone is one nucleotide away. V gene TRBV2 combines with J gene TRBJ2-7; D ambiguous. The CDR3 spans 12 residues. The V end lost 7 bases, the J end lost 10 bases, and 17 bases lay between the germline ends. The germline V gene encodes CDR1 SNHLY and CDR2 FYNNEI. The CDR3 loop reads CASKNWVLRQYF. For the CDR3, the DNA is TGTGCCAGCAAAAATTGGGTTCTACGTCAGTACTTC. Complete variable domain (other parts from reference TRBV2 and TRBJ2-7): EPEVTQTPSHQVTQMGQEVILRCVPISNHLYFYWYRQILGQKVEFLVSFYNNEISEKSEIFDDQFSVERPDGSNFTLKIRSTKLEDSAMYFCASKNWVLRQYFGPGTRLTVT.